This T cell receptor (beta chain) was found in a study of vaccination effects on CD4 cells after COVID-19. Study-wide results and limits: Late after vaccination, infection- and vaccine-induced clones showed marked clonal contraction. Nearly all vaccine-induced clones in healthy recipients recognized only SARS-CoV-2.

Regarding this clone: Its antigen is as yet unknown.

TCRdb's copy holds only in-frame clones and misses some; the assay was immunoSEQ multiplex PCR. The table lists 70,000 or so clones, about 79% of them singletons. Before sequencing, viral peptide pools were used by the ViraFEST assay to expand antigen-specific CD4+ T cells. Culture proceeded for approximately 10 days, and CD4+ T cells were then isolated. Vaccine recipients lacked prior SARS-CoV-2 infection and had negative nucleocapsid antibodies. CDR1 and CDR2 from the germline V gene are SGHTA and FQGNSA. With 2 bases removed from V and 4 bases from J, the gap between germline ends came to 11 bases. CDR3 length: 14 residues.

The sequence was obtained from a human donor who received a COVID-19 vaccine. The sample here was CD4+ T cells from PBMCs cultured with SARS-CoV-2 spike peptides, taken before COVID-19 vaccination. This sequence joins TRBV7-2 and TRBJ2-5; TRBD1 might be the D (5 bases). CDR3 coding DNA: TGTGCCAGCAGCTTACAGGGCAGGCTAGAGACCCAGTACTTC. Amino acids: CASSLQGRLETQYF. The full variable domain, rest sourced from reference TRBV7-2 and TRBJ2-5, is GAGVSQSPSNKVTEKGKDVELRCDPISGHTALYWYRQSLGQGLEFLIYFQGNSAPDKSGLPSDRFSAERTGGSVSTLTIQRTQQEDSAVYLCASSLQGRLETQYFGPGTRLLVL.